This record looks at one TCR beta chain sequence and its context. The sample contains more than one DNA sequence encoding this CDR3. 13 Jbeta primers and 60 Vbeta primers were used for the PCR. Assay: immunoSEQ multiplex PCR; the TCRdb copy retains only in-frame clones and omits some. The table shows about 130,000 clones, with roughly 78% occurring only once. The CDR3 contains 13 residues. Trimming cost V 2 bases and J 2 bases, with 6 bases left between them. From germline, CDR1 is MNHEY and CDR2 SMNVEV (reference sequence). The sample comes from a study of cytomegalovirus exposure and HLA in healthy donors.

The chain links TRBV27 to TRBJ1-2; D remains unclear. The specimen was PBMCs. The origin of this receptor is a young man in good health and CMV-seronegative. The CDR3 here is CASSLGRNYGYTF. In DNA, the CDR3 is TGTGCCAGCAGTTTAGGTCGGAACTATGGCTACACCTTC.